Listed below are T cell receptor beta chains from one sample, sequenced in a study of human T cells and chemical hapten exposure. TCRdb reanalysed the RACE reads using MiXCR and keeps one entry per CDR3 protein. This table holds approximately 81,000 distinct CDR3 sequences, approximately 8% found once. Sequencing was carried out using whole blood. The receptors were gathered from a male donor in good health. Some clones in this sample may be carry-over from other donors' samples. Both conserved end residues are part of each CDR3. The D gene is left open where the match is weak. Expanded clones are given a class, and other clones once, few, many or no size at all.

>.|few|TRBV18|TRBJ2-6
TGTGCCAGCTCGGCCAGCTCTGGGGCCAACGTCCTGACTTTC
CASSASSGANVLTF
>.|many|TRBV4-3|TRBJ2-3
TGCGCCAGCAGCCAAGGACAGATGGGGTCAGATACGCAGTATTTT
CASSQGQMGSDTQYF
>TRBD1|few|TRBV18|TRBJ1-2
TGTGCCAGCTCAACAGACAGGGACTATGGCTACACCTTC
CASSTDRDYGYTF
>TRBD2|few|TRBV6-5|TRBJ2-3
TGTGCCAGCAGTCGCCAGACTAGCGGGGGGGATACGCAGTATTTT
CASSRQTSGGDTQYF
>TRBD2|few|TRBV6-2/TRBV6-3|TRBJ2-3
TGTGCCAGCAGTTATGCCCAACGACCGACTAGCGGGGACTCCCCTGGGGATACGCAGTATTTT
CASSYAQRPTSGDSPGDTQYF
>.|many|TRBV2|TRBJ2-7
TGTGCCAGCAGTGAAGGAACAGGGCCAGAAGAGCAGTACTTC
CASSEGTGPEEQYF
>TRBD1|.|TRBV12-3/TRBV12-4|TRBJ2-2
TGTGCCAGCAGTTTGTGGCAGGGGGCAAGCACCGGGGAGCTGTTTTTT
CASSLWQGASTGELFF
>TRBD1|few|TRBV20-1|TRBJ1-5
TGCAGTGCTAGAGAGAGGACAGGGGGAGTTCAGCCCCAGCATTTT
CSARERTGGVQPQHF
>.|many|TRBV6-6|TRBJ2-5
TGTGCCAGACCCGAAACCGGGACCCAGTACTTC
CARPETGTQYF
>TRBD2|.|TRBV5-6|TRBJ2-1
TGTGCCAGCAGCTTGGCTAGCGGGGGGGTATCCTACAATGAGCAGTTCTTC
CASSLASGGVSYNEQFF
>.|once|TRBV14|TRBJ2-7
TGTGCCAGCAGCCAAGATTGGCAGTCTGACGAGCAGTACTTC
CASSQDWQSDEQYF
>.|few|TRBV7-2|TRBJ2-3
TGTGCCAGCAGCTTAGCTTGGCGCGATACGCAGTATTTT
CASSLAWRDTQYF
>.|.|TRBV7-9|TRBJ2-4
TGTGCCAGCAGCTCGTCATGGGCAAAGGCCAAAAACATTCAGTACTTC
CASSSSWAKAKNIQYF
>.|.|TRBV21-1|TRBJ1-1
TGTGCCAGCAGCAAAGGTGCAGGGGTGAACACTGAAGCTTTCTTT
CASSKGAGVNTEAFF
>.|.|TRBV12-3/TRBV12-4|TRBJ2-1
TGTGCCAGCAGTTCCCTAAGGAATGAGCAGTTCTTC
CASSSLRNEQFF
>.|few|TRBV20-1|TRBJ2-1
TGCAGTGCTAGAGATCAGGACGGGACATTCTCCTACAATGAGCAGTTCTTC
CSARDQDGTFSYNEQFF
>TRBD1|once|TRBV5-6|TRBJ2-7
TGTGCCAGCGAAAAGGACAGGGGGTTTGACGAGCAGTACTTC
CASEKDRGFDEQYF
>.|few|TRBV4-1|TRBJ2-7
TGCGCCAGCAGCCAAGAATTGAACAGCAACTCCTACGAGCAGTACTTC
CASSQELNSNSYEQYF
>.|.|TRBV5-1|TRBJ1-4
TGCGCCAGCAGCTTGGTACCACAAGTGGATGAAAAACTGTTTTTT
CASSLVPQVDEKLFF